This passage covers 5 T cell receptor beta chains from one sample sequenced in a study of human T cells and chemical hapten exposure. The time point: patch test 1, 2 weeks after DPC sensitization. Treatment meaning: therapeutic diphenylcyclopropenone sensitization with weekly scalp DPC. TCRdb reprocessed the RACE reads via MiXCR and lists one record per CDR3 protein. In the table there are about 120,000 distinct CDR3 sequences, approximately 13% of which are singletons. The material was whole blood, obtained in connection with sensitization to the hapten diphenylcyclopropenone (DPC). Source of these receptors: a man in his late teens or twenties with alopecia areata. Some clones in this sample may be carry-over from other donors' samples.

The J gene is TRBJ1-6, the V gene TRBV6-1; the match to TRBD1 covers 7 bases. V trimming: 2 bases; J trimming: 10 bases; junction bases outside the gene matches: 5. This CDR3 is built from 14 residues. CDR1 is MNHNS, CDR2 SASEGT, per germline. The CDR3 here is CASSEYRGGSPLHF. The CDR3 DNA sequence: TGTGCCAGCAGTGAATACAGGGGCGGATCACCCCTCCACTTT.

There are a few counts of this clonotype. The gene calls are TRBV2 and TRBJ2-3; D remains ambiguous. V lost 3 bases and J lost 2, with 12 bases in between. Per the germline V gene, CDR1 is SNHLY and CDR2 is FYNNEI. The CDR3 is 15 residues long. This CDR3 is CASSDRAAVTDTQYF. CDR3 nucleotide sequence: TGTGCCAGCAGTGATAGGGCCGCGGTCACAGATACGCAGTATTTT.

J is TRBJ2-6 and V is TRBV4-3; 12 nucleotides line up with TRBD1. CDR1 is LGHNA, CDR2 YSLEER, per germline. J lost 4 bases, V lost 2 bases, and 6 bases had no gene match. This CDR3 has 18 amino acids. The CDR3 protein is CASSQLGTGGSGANVLTF. CDR3 bases: TGCGCCAGCAGCCAACTTGGGACAGGGGGCTCCGGGGCCAACGTCCTGACTTTC.

This clonotype was observed a few times. V is TRBV12-3 or TRBV12-4 and J is TRBJ1-5, with 7 nucleotides matching TRBD1. J gave up 5 bases and V 5 bases, and 6 bases lay outside the gene matches. The CDR3 runs to 14 residues. The CDR3 DNA follows: TGTGCCAGCAGTCTAGGAGGGGGCTATCAGCCCCAGCATTTT. This codes for CASSLGGGYQPQHF.

V gene TRBV9 combines with J gene TRBJ1-2; no definite D call. Trimming took off 4 bases at V and 5 bases at J, with 12 bases between the two ends. CDR3 length: 13 residues. CDR1 is SGDLS and CDR2 is YYNGEE in the germline V gene. The CDR3 loop reads CASSPLGTYGYTF. The DNA for the CDR3 is TGTGCCAGCAGCCCTCTTGGTACTTATGGCTACACCTTC.